The subject of this entry is one TCR beta chain. The antigen is unknown. This entry belongs to a study of shared clonotypes between healthy human individuals. Study observations and caveats: Researchers found naive subsets generally carried larger estimated richness than memory subsets.

The assay was immunoSEQ multiplex PCR, and TCRdb's table has in-frame clones only and misses some. The sample comprises 2,500,000 or so clones, approximately 90% of which are singletons, and 0.14% rests with the top ten. CDR3 size: 14 residues. The V end was cut by 7 bases, the J end by 1 base, with 11 bases between. From germline, CDR1 is LNHDA and CDR2 SQIVND (reference sequence). The rearrangement uses TRBV19 and TRBJ1-5; D call uncertain. This clonotype was sampled from a man aged 18 to 30 in good health. The sample was naive CD4+ T cells sorted from blood. Subset here: CD45RA+ positively selected. The CDR3 coding sequence is TGTGCCAGTACCCGGACCTGGAGCAATCAGCCCCAGCATTTT. It translates to CASTRTWSNQPQHF. Using reference TRBV19 and TRBJ1-5 for the parts outside the CDR3, the full variable domain is DGGITQSPKYLFRKEGQNVTLSCEQNLNHDAMYWYRQDPGQGLRLIYYSQIVNDFQKGDIAEGYSVSREKKESFPLTVTSAQKNPTAFYLCASTRTWSNQPQHFGDGTRLSIL.